What follows are 18 T cell receptor beta chains derived from one specimen sequenced in a study of blood T cells in healthy people across ages. The use of a sample-barcoded 5' primer and a J-beta primer mix characterized a second PCR of roughly 6 to 11 cycles. TCRdb called the 5' RACE reads again in MiXCR, with one record for every CDR3 protein. The data hold some 1.1 million distinct CDR3 sequences, with roughly two fifths observed a single time. Sequences were obtained from blood. Receptors originate from a man aged 18 to 35 in good health.

This clonotype was observed a handful of times. J is TRBJ2-1 and V is TRBV7-3; the D is unclear. V was shortened by 1 base and J by 9 bases, with 16 bases between the two germline ends. This CDR3 region has 15 residues. CDR1 and CDR2 from the germline V gene are SGHTA and FQGTGA. In nucleotides, the CDR3 is TGTGCCAGCAGCTTAATGCTTGGTGGGAAGGGTGAGCAGTTCTTC. Translation: CASSLMLGGKGEQFF.

The rearrangement uses TRBV29-1 and TRBJ2-3; 9 bases align to TRBD2. The CDR3 is made up of 15 amino acids. The V and J ends lost 2 bases and 4 bases, in that order; junction bases with no gene match: 7. Germline V lookup: CDR1 SQVTM, CDR2 ANQGSEA. The chain's CDR3 is CSVERVAGVSDTQYF. CDR3 coding DNA: TGCAGCGTTGAACGGGTAGCGGGGGTGTCAGATACGCAGTATTTT.

This clonotype was observed a handful of times. The V gene is TRBV14, the J gene TRBJ2-5; possibly TRBD2 for D (5 bases). Per the germline V gene, CDR1 is SGHDN and CDR2 is FVKESK. The CDR3 spans 13 residues. V lost 4 bases, J lost 5 bases, and 11 bases lay in between. Written as DNA, the CDR3 is TGTGCCAGCAGCCCGGGAATGAGGGAGACCCAGTACTTC. Encoded protein: CASSPGMRETQYF.

A few counts support this clonotype. V usage is TRBV28 and J usage is TRBJ2-3; TRBD1 is a possible D gene (6 bases). Trimming shortened V by 7 bases and J by 4 bases, and 18 bases separated the two germline ends. The CDR3 covers 15 residues. Per the germline V gene, CDR1 is MDHEN and CDR2 is SYDVKM. CDR3 loop: CASTPRGAGSDTQYF. As DNA, the CDR3 is TGTGCCAGCACCCCCAGGGGTGCAGGTTCAGATACGCAGTATTTT.

The J gene is TRBJ2-3, the V gene TRBV18, with a possible D match to TRBD1 (6 bases). This CDR3 has 14 amino acids. The germline V gene has CDR1 KGHSH and CDR2 LQKENI. Deletions cut 5 bases from V and 6 bases from J, with 15 bases between. The chain's CDR3 is CASSSDRFVDTQYF. The DNA for the CDR3 is TGTGCCAGCTCATCTGACAGGTTTGTGGATACGCAGTATTTT.

The genes are TRBV9 and TRBJ2-3, with 11 bases lining up with TRBD2. Trimming removed 2 bases from V and 0 bases from J; junction bases left unmatched: 11. The CDR3 runs 19 residues. Looked up from germline, CDR1 is SGDLS and CDR2 is YYNGEE. This chain's CDR3 is CASSVKGLADGLSTDTQYF. CDR3 nucleotide sequence: TGTGCCAGCAGCGTGAAGGGACTAGCGGACGGGCTGAGCACAGATACGCAGTATTTT.

This clonotype occurred a few times. V usage is TRBV7-2 and J usage is TRBJ2-3; TRBD2 matches at 10 bases. The germline CDR1 and CDR2 sequences are SGHTA and FQGNSA. V shed 4 bases, J shed 0 bases, and the junction held 7 bases outside the gene matches. The CDR3 is 17 residues long. The CDR3 reads CASSWPTSGDSTDTQYF. The CDR3 DNA sequence: TGTGCCAGCAGCTGGCCCACTAGCGGGGACAGCACAGATACGCAGTATTTT.

The chain is built from TRBV6-2 or TRBV6-3 and TRBJ2-1; no clear D. CDR1 is MNHEY and CDR2 is SVGEGT in the germline V gene. With 4 bases removed from V and 3 bases from J, the gap between germline ends came to 7 bases. The length of the CDR3 is 13 residues. CDR3 in DNA: TGTGCCAGCAGTTGGGCTAGCTACAATGAGCAGTTCTTC. Translated, it gives CASSWASYNEQFF.

CDR3 sequence reads: CSARDPDDAAGNTIYF. For the CDR3, the DNA is TGCAGTGCTAGAGATCCAGATGACGCCGCTGGAAACACCATATATTTT. The chain links TRBV20-1 to TRBJ1-3, with D unresolved. Germline CDR1 DFQATT, CDR2 SNEGSKA (reference sequence). The CDR3 has 16 residues. The V and J ends lost 0 bases and 2 bases respectively, with 14 bases between them.

V and J are TRBV12-3 or TRBV12-4 and TRBJ2-6; D is unresolved. V lost 1 base, J lost 2 bases, and 15 bases lay in between. The CDR3 has 18 amino acids. The CDR3: CASSLEASSIAGANVLTF. CDR3 sequence (DNA): TGTGCCAGCAGTTTAGAGGCGTCTAGTATAGCTGGGGCCAACGTCCTGACTTTC.

The chain couples TRBV12-3 or TRBV12-4 to TRBJ2-4; 9 bases align to TRBD1. The DNA matches TRBJ2-5 better at its end, which makes the J call doubtful. CDR3 length: 16 amino acids. In DNA form, the CDR3 reads TGTGCCAGCAGAGCCACAGGGGGCGCTGAGCCGGAGACCCAGTACTTC. It is translated as CASRATGGAEPETQYF.

About this clonotype itself: Germline and junction disagree at one end, which may indicate a read error. The chain couples TRBV5-1 to TRBJ2-7, with 8 positions matching TRBD1. Germline V gives CDR1 SGHRS, CDR2 YFSETQ. This CDR3 has 15 amino acids. The CDR3 nucleotides are TGCGCCAGCAGCCCCTGGGGCAGGGGGCTTAACGAGCTGTACTTC. Residues: CASSPWGRGLNELYF.

In this sample, this clonotype turned up a few times. The genes are TRBV20-1 and TRBJ1-1; 7 nucleotides align to TRBD1. CDR1 is DFQATT and CDR2 is SNEGSKA in the germline V gene (reference sequence). The CDR3 consists of 15 residues. Losses at the gene ends were 5 bases for V and 3 bases for J; bases not matched to a gene: 12. CDR3 sequence reads: CSAVHPGQPYTEAFF. In DNA, the CDR3 is TGCAGTGCTGTTCACCCGGGACAGCCCTACACTGAAGCTTTCTTT.

There are a few counts of this clonotype. V is TRBV7-9 and J is TRBJ2-4, with TRBD1 identical over 11 bases. The CDR3 runs to 20 residues. With 5 bases clipped from V and 0 bases from J, the junction kept 15 bases outside the gene matches. Germline CDR1 is SEHNR and CDR2 is FQNEAQ (reference sequence). The CDR3 nucleotides are TGTGCCAGCAGCCCGCGGACAGGGGGCGTTTTTTCGGAAGCCAAAAACATTCAGTACTTC. It specifies CASSPRTGGVFSEAKNIQYF. The full variable domain, in which reference TRBV7-9 and TRBJ2-4 provide the parts outside the CDR3, is DTGVSQNPRHKITKRGQNVTFRCDPISEHNRLYWYRQTLGQGPEFLTYFQNEAQLEKSRLLSDRFSAERPKGSFSTLEIQRTEQGDSAMYLCASSPRTGGVFSEAKNIQYFGAGTRLSVL.

The chain links TRBV25-1 to TRBJ2-3, with 14 bases that match TRBD2. This CDR3 has 16 residues. Germline CDR1 is MGHDK and CDR2 is SYGVNS. Losses at the gene ends were 1 base for V and 5 bases for J; bases not matched to a gene: 2. Here the CDR3 DNA reads TGTGCCAGCAGTGAATCGGGACTAGCGGGGGTAGATACGCAGTATTTT. This sequence encodes CASSESGLAGVDTQYF.

Remarks on this clonotype: At one boundary the junction diverges from the germline segment, which might be a read error. V and J are TRBV4-1 and TRBJ2-1; D tentatively reads TRBD1 or TRBD2 (6 bases each). The germline V gene has CDR1 MGHRA and CDR2 YSYEKL. CDR3 length: 15 amino acids. Written as DNA, the CDR3 is TGCGCCAACAGCCTCATCCGGGGGCCCAACAATGAGCAGTTCTTC. As protein: CANSLIRGPNNEQFF.

This clonotype was seen at least ten times. The V and J genes are TRBV9 and TRBJ2-1; TRBD2 agrees at 11 bases. CDR1 and CDR2 from the germline V gene are SGDLS and YYNGEE. This CDR3 is built from 14 residues. The ends lost 2 bases at V and 7 bases at J; junction bases unmatched: 2. The CDR3 protein is CASSVTSGVNEQFF. CDR3 nucleotides: TGTGCCAGCAGCGTGACTAGCGGGGTAAATGAGCAGTTCTTC.

J is TRBJ1-5 and V is TRBV6-1; D ambiguous. Germline V gives CDR1 MNHNS, CDR2 SASEGT. V lost 2 bases and J 7 bases, leaving 9 bases between the germline ends. This CDR3 spans 13 amino acids. DNA of the CDR3: TGTGCCAGCAGTGAAAGGGAGAGACAGCCCCAGCATTTT. Amino acids: CASSERERQPQHF.